The 11 T cell receptor beta chains reported below all come from one sample, sequenced in a study of blood T cell repertoires in COVID-19 (TCRdb year 2020). Library generation was performed with the immunoSEQ multiplex PCR assay. This is the immuneACCESS table as TCRdb keeps it, with only in-frame sequences that have V and J called. A part of the clones is gone; compared with another copy, unresolved V genes explain less than half, and the rest is unexplained. The sample table records 20,000 to 25,000 clones; roughly 89% of these occur just once. The biggest ten clones account for about 6% of the sample. The material sequenced was peripheral blood. Receptors originate from a woman of 80 years or more with active COVID-19.

V is TRBV15 and J is TRBJ2-2; possible D gene TRBD1, 6 bases. The V gene's germline CDR1 is LNHNV and CDR2 YYDKDF (reference sequence). There are 14 residues in the CDR3. The ends were cut back, 5 bases at V and 5 bases at J, with 12 bases in the middle. CDR3 protein: CATSEYRETGELFF. The CDR3 region has the DNA TGTGCCACCAGCGAATACAGGGAAACCGGGGAGCTGTTTTTT. The full variable domain, rest sourced from reference TRBV15 and TRBJ2-2, is DAMVIQNPRYQVTQFGKPVTLSCSQTLNHNVMYWYQQKSSQAPKLLFHYYDKDFNNEADTPDNFQSRRPNTSFCFLDIRSPGLGDTAMYLCATSEYRETGELFFGEGSRLTVL.

The rearrangement joins TRBV12-5 to TRBJ2-7; 9 nucleotides match TRBD1. The J segment lost 4 bases and the V segment lost 6 bases, leaving 10 bases of the junction unmatched. Germline lookup yields CDR1 LGHNT and CDR2 FRNRAP. CDR3 length: 15 residues. CDR3 amino acids: CASGPDRGGRYEQYF. CDR3 in DNA: TGTGCTAGTGGACCGGACAGGGGAGGTCGGTACGAGCAGTACTTC.

This chain connects TRBV18 to TRBJ1-2, with 8 bases aligning to TRBD1. The CDR3 has 14 residues. CDR1 and CDR2 from the germline V gene are KGHSH and LQKENI. J gave up 6 bases and V 0 bases, and 3 bases lay outside the gene matches. The CDR3 loop is CASSPPQTGDGYTF. The CDR3 DNA is TGTGCCAGCTCACCACCCCAGACAGGGGATGGCTACACCTTC.

As regards this clone: Other nucleotide sequences in the sample specify the same CDR3. The chain couples TRBV4-2 to TRBJ2-7; TRBD1 might be the D (8 bases). Trimming took off 5 bases at V and 5 bases at J, with 31 bases between the two ends. The CDR3 sequence is 19 residues long. Germline V gene sequence: CDR1 LGHNA, CDR2 YNFKEQ. The CDR3 loop reads CASSTSSPSGAGGFDEQYF. CDR3 DNA: TGTGCCAGCAGCACCTCAAGCCCCAGCGGGGCAGGGGGCTTCGACGAGCAGTACTTC.

This chain joins TRBV12-3 or TRBV12-4 and TRBJ2-7; D ambiguous. CDR3 length equals 12 residues. V was pared by 3 bases and J by 5 bases, with 8 bases between. The CDR3 DNA reads TGTGCCAGCAGTTTTCCCCCTCACGAGCAGTACTTC. This gives the protein CASSFPPHEQYF.

V and J are TRBV10-3 and TRBJ1-4; 8 bases map to TRBD1. The germline V gene has CDR1 ENHRY and CDR2 SYGVKD. The CDR3 loop spans 14 amino acids. The ends lost 5 bases at V and 5 bases at J; junction bases unmatched: 4. CDR3 coding DNA: TGTGCCATCAGTACAGGGGGGGCGAATGAAAAACTGTTTTTT. This codes for CAISTGGANEKLFF.

The genes are TRBV9 and TRBJ2-3; TRBD1 might be the D (6 bases). CDR3 length: 14 residues. V was pared by 0 bases and J by 8 bases, with 13 bases between. Per the germline V gene, CDR1 is SGDLS and CDR2 is YYNGEE. DNA of the CDR3: TGTGCCAGCAGCGTAGGGCAGGGGTACGGTACGCAGTATTTT. Translated, it gives CASSVGQGYGTQYF.

This chain uses TRBV4-1 with TRBJ2-3, with unresolved D. CDR3 length equals 13 residues. Per germline, CDR1 MGHRA and CDR2 YSYEKL. Trimming cost V 3 bases and J 1 base, with 5 bases left between them. The CDR3 DNA follows: TGCGCCAGCAGCCATCAGGGCACAGATACGCAGTATTTT. Translating gives CASSHQGTDTQYF.

The genes are TRBV5-6 and TRBJ2-5; unclear D gene. With 3 bases removed from V and 2 bases from J, the gap between germline ends came to 5 bases. The CDR3 is 12 amino acids. Germline CDR1 SGHDT, CDR2 YYEEEE. The DNA of the CDR3 is TGTGCCAGCAGCTCCAGACAAGAGACCCAGTACTTC. This gives the protein CASSSRQETQYF.

V gene TRBV18 combines with J gene TRBJ2-7; 9 nucleotides align to TRBD1. The junction had 4 bases not matched to a gene; V was cut back by 6 bases and J by 1 base. CDR1 and CDR2 from the germline V gene are KGHSH and LQKENI. This CDR3 has 14 amino acids. CDR3 in DNA: TGTGCCAGCTCGTCCGGGACAGGGTCCTACGAGCAGTACTTC. Encoded protein: CASSSGTGSYEQYF.

The CDR3 region is CASSLAHGPGETQYF. CDR3 nucleotide sequence: TGTGCCAGCAGCTTAGCCCATGGGCCTGGGGAGACCCAGTACTTC. This rearrangement joins TRBV7-2 to TRBJ2-5; D is unresolved. The CDR3 totals 15 residues. Looked up from germline, CDR1 is SGHTA and CDR2 is FQGNSA. V was clipped by 0 bases and J by 5 bases, with 13 bases between them.